This T cell receptor beta chain emerged from a study of blood T cell repertoires in COVID-19. The wider study: COVID-19 samples from acute and convalescent phases originated in the United States, Italy and Spain.

Original processing methods: Reference gene primer amplification in the assay estimated nucleated cell counts. The table came from immunoSEQ multiplex PCR; TCRdb's copy has only in-frame clones and leaves some out. That table gives V, J and clone size, and the DNA gave D and trimming. There are some 120,000 clones in the sample; roughly 71% occur only once, and around 20% lies in the top ten. Germline CDR1 and CDR2: SEHNR and FQNEAQ (reference sequence). The CDR3 contains 14 residues. V was cut by 6 bases and J by 2 bases, with 12 bases left in between. This clone was observed a few times. Sequenced: peripheral blood. The clonotype originates from a man at least 80 years old with acute or convalescent COVID-19. The chain couples TRBV7-9 to TRBJ2-3, with a tentative D call TRBD1 (6 bases). Here the CDR3 reads CASRFGQPTDTQYF. Here the CDR3 DNA reads TGTGCCAGCAGATTCGGACAGCCCACAGATACGCAGTATTTT.